The 14 T cell receptor beta chains below were found in one sample sequenced in a study of blood T cell repertoires in COVID-19. Generated by immunoSEQ multiplex PCR, the TCRdb table keeps only in-frame clones and is missing some. The sample has approximately 240,000 clones, less than 85% seen once. The sample consisted of peripheral blood. The source of these receptors is a woman over 75 with active or convalescent COVID-19.

The chain carries TRBV5-1 and TRBJ2-5; 9 bases are a match to TRBD1. The germline gives CDR1 SGHRS, CDR2 YFSETQ. V was clipped by 4 bases and J by 1 base; unmatched bases: 2. The CDR3 has 14 residues. The CDR3 here is CASSRTGVQETQYF. CDR3 coding DNA: TGCGCCAGCAGCCGGACAGGGGTCCAAGAGACCCAGTACTTC.

V usage is TRBV29-1 and J usage is TRBJ1-1; 9 nucleotides align to TRBD1. Germline values: CDR1 SQVTM, CDR2 ANQGSEA. Trimming removed 2 bases from V and 1 base from J; junction bases left unmatched: 8. The CDR3 has 16 residues. DNA of the CDR3: TGCAGCGTTGAATTCGGGACAGGGACGCCGAACACTGAAGCTTTCTTT. Amino acids: CSVEFGTGTPNTEAFF.

The chain links TRBV5-1 to TRBJ2-1, with D perhaps matching TRBD2 (6 bases). Per germline, CDR1 SGHRS and CDR2 YFSETQ. This CDR3 contains 15 residues. V shed 0 bases and J shed 2 bases, with 9 bases lying between them. The CDR3 DNA follows: TGCGCCAGCAGCTTGGAGCCGGGGGCCTACAATGAGCAGTTCTTC. It specifies CASSLEPGAYNEQFF.

V usage is TRBV6-4 and J usage is TRBJ2-2; 8 bases map to TRBD1. The CDR3 totals 13 residues. The germline CDR1 and CDR2 sequences are MRHNA and SNTAGT. The ends lost 3 bases at V and 6 bases at J; junction bases unmatched: 0. The CDR3 is CASSEQGAGELFF. The CDR3, as DNA: TGTGCCAGCAGTGAACAGGGGGCCGGGGAGCTGTTTTTT.

The J gene is TRBJ2-1, the V gene TRBV20-1; 9 nucleotides align to TRBD2. CDR3 size: 16 residues. Germline V gene sequence: CDR1 DFQATT, CDR2 SNEGSKA (reference sequence). The J segment lost 3 bases and the V segment lost 3 bases, leaving 9 bases of the junction unmatched. This CDR3 reads CSASDHSGSLYNEQFF. The CDR3 region has the DNA TGCAGTGCTAGTGACCATAGCGGGAGTCTCTACAATGAGCAGTTCTTC.

The genes are TRBV11-2 and TRBJ2-3; TRBD2 matches 10 bases. Germline values: CDR1 SGHAT, CDR2 FQNNGV. This CDR3 contains 19 residues. The junction had 14 bases not matched to a gene; V was cut back by 1 base and J by 4 bases. CDR3 protein: CASSLVVQRGGRAADTQYF. CDR3 sequence (DNA): TGTGCCAGCAGCTTAGTCGTACAGCGGGGGGGTAGGGCGGCAGATACGCAGTATTTT.

This sequence joins TRBV18 and TRBJ1-5; 7 nucleotides line up with TRBD1. This CDR3 contains 16 residues. Germline V gene data show CDR1 as KGHSH and CDR2 as LQKENI. Trimming cost V 0 bases and J 1 base; bases outside gene matches: 3. The CDR3 bases are TGTGCCAGCTCACCACCGAACAGGGGAAGCAATCAGCCCCAGCATTTT. Its protein product is CASSPPNRGSNQPQHF. The complete variable domain, with remaining parts taken from reference TRBV18 and TRBJ1-5, reads NAGVMQNPRHLVRRRGQEARLRCSPMKGHSHVYWYRQLPEEGLKFMVYLQKENIIDESGMPKERFSAEFPKEGPSILRIQQVVRGDSAAYFCASSPPNRGSNQPQHFGDGTRLSIL.

This clone appeared once. Other DNA sequences from this sample encode an identical CDR3 as well. V and J are TRBV30 and TRBJ2-7; 9 positions agree with TRBD1. Trimming took 3 bases from V and 3 from J; bases not matched to a gene: 0. The germline V gene has CDR1 GTSNPN and CDR2 SVGIG (reference sequence). This CDR3 spans 12 amino acids. CDR3 sequence reads: CAWRDRGYEQYF. DNA of the CDR3: TGTGCCTGGAGGGACAGGGGCTACGAGCAGTACTTC.

The chain joins TRBV2 to TRBJ2-7; 7 bases agree with TRBD1. Unmatched junction bases numbered 3, after V lost 4 bases and J lost 3 bases. CDR1 SNHLY and CDR2 FYNNEI come from the germline V gene. The CDR3 extends over 13 amino acids. The CDR3 coding sequence is TGTGCCAGCAGTGTGACAGGGTACTACGAGCAGTACTTC. Encoded protein: CASSVTGYYEQYF.

The chain combines TRBV5-1 with TRBJ2-5, with 10 bases matching TRBD1. Germline V gene data show CDR1 as SGHRS and CDR2 as YFSETQ. The CDR3 consists of 16 residues. The V gene end was trimmed by 0 bases and the J gene end by 5 bases; junction bases not matched to a gene: 7. This chain's CDR3 is CASSLAKTGGEETQYF. As DNA, the CDR3 is TGCGCCAGCAGCTTGGCAAAGACAGGGGGCGAGGAGACCCAGTACTTC.

This clone was counted a single time. The chain carries TRBV29-1 and TRBJ1-4; 9 positions agree with TRBD1. Trimming at V came to 7 bases and at J to 7 bases, leaving 7 bases not matched to a gene. Germline CDR1 SQVTM, CDR2 ANQGSEA. This CDR3 region has 13 residues. The CDR3, as DNA: TGCAGCGCACGGACAGGGGTGGGTGAAAAACTGTTTTTT. Its protein product is CSARTGVGEKLFF.

V gene TRBV5-1 combines with J gene TRBJ2-2; TRBD2 matches 7 bases. The CDR3 has 13 amino acids. V dropped 1 base and J dropped 6; count of bases not matched to a gene: 0. Germline assignment: CDR1 SGHRS and CDR2 YFSETQ. DNA of the CDR3: TGCGCCAGCAGCTTGCTAGCGGCCGGGGAGCTGTTTTTT. Residues: CASSLLAAGELFF.

This clone was counted once. The rearrangement joins TRBV28 to TRBJ2-7; 9 nucleotides agree with TRBD2. Per germline, CDR1 MDHEN and CDR2 SYDVKM. The trim removed 6 bases at V and 0 bases at J, leaving 9 bases unmatched. The CDR3 length is 16 residues. The CDR3 loop reads CASRPSTSGSSYEQYF. In DNA, the CDR3 is TGTGCCAGCAGGCCGTCGACTAGCGGCAGCTCCTACGAGCAGTACTTC.

The chain carries TRBV29-1 and TRBJ1-1, with D unclear. V lost 6 bases and J lost 1, with 12 bases in between. CDR3 length: 13 residues. Germline V CDR1 and CDR2: SQVTM, ANQGSEA. As DNA, the CDR3 is TGCAGCGTGGAGGAGTTTACGAACACTGAAGCTTTCTTT. Translated: CSVEEFTNTEAFF.